The 27 T cell receptor beta chains below come from one sample, sequenced in a study of beta chain features in type 1 diabetes. Points from the study as a whole: Moderate but significant shortening of TCRB CDR3s was recorded in all four CD4+ subsets from Type 1 diabetes patients.

No antigen is known for these receptors. Every bit of the isolated RNA underwent reverse transcription, so sequencing read expressed TCRB transcripts. Assay used: immunoSEQ multiplex PCR; TCRdb lists only in-frame clones, some missing. The table has 150,000 to 200,000 clones, 7% to 9.5% seen once. The specimen sequenced was central memory CD4+ T cells from blood. The receptors stem from a woman aged 25 to 39 with type 1 diabetes.

V and J are TRBV6-6 and TRBJ1-5, with a tentative D call TRBD1 (5 bases). The ends were cut back, 6 bases at V and 3 bases at J, with 18 bases in the middle. CDR3 size: 16 residues. Per the germline V gene, CDR1 is MNHNY and CDR2 is SVGAGI (reference sequence). The chain's CDR3 is CASSLGQGGNNQPQHF. For the CDR3, the DNA is TGTGCCAGCAGCCTAGGGCAGGGCGGGAACAATCAGCCCCAGCATTTT.

This clone came up a few times. CDR3 sequence reads: CASSEALANTEAFF. The CDR3 DNA reads as TGTGCCAGCAGTGAAGCGTTGGCTAACACTGAAGCTTTCTTT. The V and J genes are TRBV2 and TRBJ1-1; no clear D. V was clipped by 0 bases and J by 2 bases, with 7 bases between them. This CDR3 region has 14 residues. Looked up from germline, CDR1 is SNHLY and CDR2 is FYNNEI.

V and J are TRBV30 and TRBJ2-2, with TRBD2 as a possible D gene (6 bases). Germline CDR1 is GTSNPN and CDR2 is SVGIG (reference sequence). The CDR3 runs 15 residues. The V end was cut by 0 bases, the J end by 4 bases, with 12 bases between. This CDR3 is CAWSVPASVTGELFF. In DNA form, the CDR3 reads TGTGCCTGGAGTGTACCGGCTAGCGTCACCGGGGAGCTGTTTTTT.

This clone was seen a handful of times. The chain joins TRBV7-2 to TRBJ2-5; 8 bases align to TRBD1. J lost 7 bases, V lost 5 bases, and 21 bases had no gene match. This CDR3 has 18 residues. Germline V CDR1 and CDR2: SGHTA, FQGNSA. CDR3 nucleotides: TGTGCCAGCAGCCTAAAAGGTTTCGGACAGGGCGCCCCAAGGACCCAGTACTTC. Its translation is CASSLKGFGQGAPRTQYF.

The table lists this clone with a few counts. This sample also contains other DNA sequences that code for the same CDR3. V and J are TRBV5-1 and TRBJ2-2, with a tentative D call TRBD2 (6 bases). The CDR3 totals 15 residues. V was clipped by 2 bases and J by 3 bases, with 11 bases between them. Germline CDR1 SGHRS, CDR2 YFSETQ. CDR3 protein: CASSFGGVDTGELFF. Written as DNA, the CDR3 is TGCGCCAGCAGCTTTGGCGGGGTGGACACCGGGGAGCTGTTTTTT.

This clone was seen a few times. The CDR3, as DNA: TGTGCCAGCAGCCTTGCCCAGCCACGGGACGAGCAGTACTTC. This translates into CASSLAQPRDEQYF. The genes are TRBV7-2 and TRBJ2-7; no firm D call. This CDR3 contains 14 residues. Trimming removed 5 bases at V and 5 bases at J, with 16 bases between. CDR1 is SGHTA, CDR2 FQGNSA, per germline.

The sample holds a few counts of this clone. The rearrangement uses TRBV7-3 and TRBJ2-2; a weak D match, TRBD2 (6 bases). CDR1 is SGHTA and CDR2 is FQGTGA in the germline V gene. V dropped 2 bases and J dropped 6 bases, with 16 bases sitting between them. CDR3 length equals 16 residues. The CDR3 region has the DNA TGTGCCAGCAGCTTATTGGGCGGGACGCAAGCCGGGGAGCTGTTTTTT. Its translation: CASSLLGGTQAGELFF.

A note on this clone: This specimen includes other DNA sequences encoding the same CDR3. The V and J genes are TRBV15 and TRBJ2-3; D call uncertain. V lost 0 bases and J lost 1, with 8 bases in between. The CDR3 has 15 residues. CDR1 LNHNV and CDR2 YYDKDF come from the germline V gene (reference sequence). CDR3 in DNA: TGTGCCACCAGCAGAGATTTGCCAGGCACAGATACGCAGTATTTT. Amino acid sequence: CATSRDLPGTDTQYF. Full variable domain (remainder filled in from reference TRBV15 and TRBJ2-3): DAMVIQNPRYQVTQFGKPVTLSCSQTLNHNVMYWYQQKSSQAPKLLFHYYDKDFNNEADTPDNFQSRRPNTSFCFLDIRSPGLGDTAMYLCATSRDLPGTDTQYFGPGTRLTVL.

The genes are TRBV18 and TRBJ2-7, with 11 bases lining up with TRBD2. V lost 6 bases to trimming and J lost 4 bases; unmatched junction nucleotides: 8. CDR3 length equals 15 residues. Germline lookup yields CDR1 KGHSH and CDR2 LQKENI. The CDR3 DNA follows: TGTGCCAGCTCCCCGGGTCTAGCGGGAGGTTACGAGCAGTACTTC. This translates into CASSPGLAGGYEQYF.

The genes are TRBV6-5 and TRBJ2-7; D may be TRBD1 (7 bases). This CDR3 is built from 14 residues. In germline, CDR1 is MNHEY, CDR2 SVGAGI. V shed 7 bases and J shed 0 bases, with 13 bases lying between them. In DNA, the CDR3 is TGTGCCAGCACCTCAGGGGGGAGCTCCTACGAGCAGTACTTC. Residues: CASTSGGSSYEQYF.

This clone was seen a few times. The chain has TRBV2 and TRBJ2-4; D is unclear. In germline, CDR1 is SNHLY, CDR2 FYNNEI. This CDR3 region has 14 residues. Trimming took 3 bases from V and 5 from J, leaving 11 bases between them. CDR3 DNA sequence: TGTGCCAGCAGTGATAGAATTCGAGAAAACATTCAGTACTTC. As protein: CASSDRIRENIQYF.

The V and J genes are TRBV5-1 and TRBJ2-7, with 7 bases lining up with TRBD2. The CDR3 contains 15 residues. Germline loops: CDR1 SGHRS, CDR2 YFSETQ. With 4 bases clipped from V and 3 bases from J, the junction kept 10 bases outside the gene matches. The CDR3 is CASSLTGTTLYEQYF. The CDR3 DNA reads TGCGCCAGCAGCCTAACCGGGACTACCCTCTACGAGCAGTACTTC.

This clone has a handful of counts. V gene TRBV18 combines with J gene TRBJ1-2, with a weak D call TRBD1 (6 bases). The CDR3 is 15 amino acids. V lost 6 bases and J lost 8, with 22 bases in between. Germline V gives CDR1 KGHSH, CDR2 LQKENI. The CDR3 nucleotides read TGTGCCAGCTCGGAGATAGCGGGGGCGGATGGCGGCTACACCTTC. It yields the protein CASSEIAGADGGYTF.

This clone was seen only a few times. J is TRBJ1-4 and V is TRBV4-1, with TRBD1 matching 9 bases. Trimming took 7 bases from V and 3 from J; bases not matched to a gene: 6. The CDR3 runs 15 residues. Germline CDR1 reads MGHRA; CDR2 reads YSYEKL. The CDR3 loop is CASTSWTGANEKLFF. The CDR3 DNA follows: TGCGCCAGCACCTCGTGGACAGGGGCTAATGAAAAACTGTTTTTT.

The chain joins TRBV6-5 to TRBJ2-7, with D possibly matching TRBD2 (5 bases). The CDR3 loop spans 14 amino acids. Trimming shortened V by 2 bases and J by 5 bases, and 13 bases separated the two germline ends. Germline lookup yields CDR1 MNHEY and CDR2 SVGAGI. The CDR3 protein is CASSYEASNHEQYF. CDR3 bases: TGTGCCAGCAGTTACGAGGCTAGCAATCACGAGCAGTACTTC.

The rearrangement links TRBV28 to TRBJ2-7; 9 nucleotides agree with TRBD2. In germline, CDR1 is MDHEN, CDR2 SYDVKM. V shed 5 bases and J 7 bases; nucleotides not matched to a gene: 6. This CDR3 comprises 13 residues. Written as DNA, the CDR3 is TGTGCCAGCAGTGGGACTAGCAGGGAGGAGCAGTACTTC. This gives the protein CASSGTSREEQYF.

A few counts support this clone. The chain joins TRBV4-2 to TRBJ1-4; possibly TRBD1 for D (5 bases). The CDR3 runs 15 residues. Trimming removed 3 bases from V and 0 bases from J, with 8 bases in between. Germline assignment: CDR1 LGHNA and CDR2 YNFKEQ. The CDR3 DNA follows: TGTGCCAGCAGCCAGACAGTCGCAACTAATGAAAAACTGTTTTTT. The encoded protein is CASSQTVATNEKLFF.

V and J are TRBV7-2 and TRBJ2-2; 8 nucleotides align to TRBD2. CDR1 and CDR2 from the germline V gene are SGHTA and FQGNSA. CDR3 length: 15 residues. The J segment lost 7 bases and the V segment lost 1 base, leaving 5 bases of the junction unmatched. The CDR3 bases are TGTGCCAGCAGCTTAGATAGCGGGACGGACGGGGAGCTGTTTTTT. Protein: CASSLDSGTDGELFF.

This clone was seen a handful of times. The chain uses TRBV7-2 and TRBJ2-1; 8 nucleotides align to TRBD1. CDR1 and CDR2 (germline): SGHTA, FQGNSA. After removal of 3 bases from V and 8 bases from J, the junction contained 12 bases not matched to a gene. CDR3 size: 16 residues. CDR3 residues: CASSFDPRTGIDEQFF. The CDR3 DNA reads TGTGCCAGCAGCTTCGACCCTCGGACAGGGATCGATGAGCAGTTCTTC. The full variable domain, in which reference TRBV7-2 and TRBJ2-1 provide the parts outside the CDR3, is GAGVSQSPSNKVTEKGKDVELRCDPISGHTALYWYRQSLGQGLEFLIYFQGNSAPDKSGLPSDRFSAERTGGSVSTLTIQRTQQEDSAVYLCASSFDPRTGIDEQFFGPGTRLTVL.

The chain recombines TRBV11-3 with TRBJ2-1; 7 nucleotides match TRBD1. The trim removed 6 bases at V and 8 bases at J, leaving 4 bases unmatched. This CDR3 spans 12 amino acids. The germline gives CDR1 SGHNT, CDR2 YENEEA. The CDR3 coding sequence is TGTGCCAGCAGGGATCAGGGGGATGAGCAGTTCTTC. It translates to CASRDQGDEQFF. Using reference TRBV11-3 and TRBJ2-1 for the parts outside the CDR3, the full variable domain is EAGVVQSPRYKIIEKKQPVAFWCNPISGHNTLYWYLQNLGQGPELLIRYENEEAVDDSQLPKDRFSAERLKGVDSTLKIQPAELGDSAVYLCASRDQGDEQFFGPGTRLTVL.

This clone was observed a handful of times. J is TRBJ2-3 and V is TRBV7-8; 7 nucleotides align to TRBD2. The germline CDR1 and CDR2 sequences are SGHVS and FQNEAQ. There are 16 residues in the CDR3. V gave up 4 bases and J gave up 3 bases; unmatched junction bases: 10. This chain's CDR3 is CASSSLADSWTDTQYF. The CDR3 DNA reads as TGTGCCAGCAGCTCGCTAGCGGACTCATGGACAGATACGCAGTATTTT.

The chain combines TRBV5-1 with TRBJ2-7; possible D gene TRBD1, 7 bases. The length of the CDR3 is 16 residues. V gave up 4 bases and J gave up 3 bases, with 20 bases separating them. In germline, CDR1 is SGHRS, CDR2 YFSETQ. CDR3 bases: TGCGCCAGCAGCCCGGGGGACAGCCGGTCCTACTACGAGCAGTACTTC. Encoded protein: CASSPGDSRSYYEQYF. The full variable domain, its missing parts supplied by reference TRBV5-1 and TRBJ2-7, is KAGVTQTPRYLIKTRGQQVTLSCSPISGHRSVSWYQQTPGQGLQFLFEYFSETQRNKGNFPGRFSGRQFSNSRSEMNVSTLELGDSALYLCASSPGDSRSYYEQYFGPGTRLTVT.

This clone was counted at least ten times. At one end the junction does not follow the germline gene, possibly because of a read error. The rearrangement joins TRBV19 to TRBJ2-2, with a weak D call TRBD2 (5 bases). There are 13 residues in the CDR3. Germline CDR1 is LNHDA and CDR2 is SQIVND (reference sequence). The CDR3 here is CACREGNTGELFF. The CDR3 region has the DNA TGTGCCTGTAGAGAGGGGAACACCGGGGAGCTGTTTTTT.

The chain employs TRBV18 and TRBJ2-1; 10 positions match TRBD2. V lost 3 bases, J lost 3 bases, and 8 bases stayed unmatched. This CDR3 spans 17 amino acids. The germline V gene encodes CDR1 KGHSH and CDR2 LQKENI. The chain's CDR3 is CASSPLKAGGDYNEQFF. In DNA, the CDR3 is TGTGCCAGCTCACCGCTAAAAGCGGGGGGGGACTACAATGAGCAGTTCTTC. The entire variable domain, with the rest obtained from reference TRBV18 and TRBJ2-1, is as follows: NAGVMQNPRHLVRRRGQEARLRCSPMKGHSHVYWYRQLPEEGLKFMVYLQKENIIDESGMPKERFSAEFPKEGPSILRIQQVVRGDSAAYFCASSPLKAGGDYNEQFFGPGTRLTVL.

The genes are TRBV5-4 and TRBJ2-3, with D possibly being TRBD2 (5 bases). V lost 4 bases and J 2 bases, leaving 17 bases between the germline ends. Germline V gene lookup returns CDR1 SGHNT and CDR2 YYREEE (reference sequence). This CDR3 contains 16 residues. The CDR3 sequence: CASSLATRTLTDTQYF. The DNA for the CDR3 is TGTGCCAGCAGCCTTGCAACTAGAACCCTCACAGATACGCAGTATTTT. Using reference TRBV5-4 and TRBJ2-3 for the parts outside the CDR3, the full variable domain is ETGVTQSPTHLIKTRGQQVTLRCSSQSGHNTVSWYQQALGQGPQFIFQYYREEENGRGNFPPRFSGLQFPNYSSELNVNALELDDSALYLCASSLATRTLTDTQYFGPGTRLTVL.

This clone was detected only a few times. The gene calls are TRBV29-1 and TRBJ2-1, with 8 bases identical to TRBD1. CDR3 length: 15 amino acids. The V gene's germline CDR1 is SQVTM and CDR2 ANQGSEA. V lost 7 bases and J lost 5; bases outside the gene matches: 13. CDR3 nucleotide sequence: TGCAGCGCACAAGAACCCGGGACAGGCCACAATGAGCAGTTCTTC. Its translation: CSAQEPGTGHNEQFF.

This clone has a handful of counts. The DNA of the CDR3 is TGCGCCAGCAAAAAGAGCGGGAGGGAGTACAATGAGCAGTTCTTC. This translates into CASKKSGREYNEQFF. The chain employs TRBV5-1 and TRBJ2-1, with TRBD2 matching 10 bases. The CDR3 covers 15 residues. The germline CDR1 and CDR2 sequences are SGHRS and YFSETQ. J was trimmed by 4 bases and V by 6 bases; bases with no gene match: 7.